This T cell receptor beta chain is from a study of radiotherapy plus CTLA-4 blockade in lung cancer. Background on the study: There were objective responses in 18% of patients, and over 25% had disease control. Overall study findings and caveats: Early clonal dynamics of blood T cells, together with interferon-beta, were reported as the best response predictor. Radiotherapy with ipilimumab was followed by blood expansion of tumor-derived clones.

Produced via immunoSEQ multiplex PCR; TCRdb's table is partial and in-frame only. Of 50,000 to 65,000 clones in the sample, 77% were seen once. Comments on this clone: Antigen unknown.

The germline gives CDR1 SGHTA, CDR2 FQGNSA. The length of the CDR3 is 16 residues. V was cut by 2 bases and J by 0 bases, with 11 bases left in between. Treatment of patients with chemo-refractory metastatic non-small-cell lung cancer consisted of focal radiation plus CTLA-4 blockade with ipilimumab. This clonotype originated in a human donor with non-small cell lung cancer whose response to radiotherapy plus ipilimumab could not be evaluated. The sequencing used peripheral blood, collected from a patient treated with radiotherapy plus ipilimumab. This chain links TRBV7-2 with TRBJ2-1; a weak D match, TRBD2 (5 bases). CDR3 region: CASSLNGVNSYNEQFF. CDR3 DNA: TGTGCCAGCAGCTTAAACGGGGTTAACTCCTACAATGAGCAGTTCTTC.